This T cell receptor (beta chain) originates from a study of blood T cell repertoires in COVID-19. About the study: There were acute and convalescent COVID-19 samples, and they came from the United States, Italy and Spain. Sample material is recorded as cDNA or gDNA derived from T cells, B-cell-depleted T cells, or PBMCs.

How the authors handled the data: Amplification of reference gene primers provided the estimated nucleated cell counts. Measured with immunoSEQ multiplex PCR; TCRdb has only the in-frame clones, and not every one. The V and J calls and the clone size are those of that table, but D and trimming were determined from the DNA. Altogether roughly 100,000 clones are present, about 86% being singletons, with the ten largest covering approximately 3.4%. V lost 1 base and J lost 4, with 11 bases in between. CDR3 length: 15 residues. CDR1 is SGHAT, CDR2 FQNNGV, per germline. The chain recombines TRBV11-2 with TRBJ2-1; TRBD2 is a possible D gene (5 bases). This TCR was sampled from a woman aged 80 or older with active or convalescent COVID-19. Specimen: peripheral blood. CDR3 protein: CASSLGSGEYNEQFF. In nucleotides, the CDR3 is TGTGCCAGCAGCTTAGGGAGCGGAGAGTACAATGAGCAGTTCTTC.